The clone carrying this T cell receptor beta chain was seen once. Original data processing: Using reference gene primer amplification, nucleated cell counts were estimated. Data came from immunoSEQ multiplex PCR; TCRdb stores just in-frame clones and leaves some out. That table gives V, J and clone size, and the DNA gave D and trimming. Of some 49,000 clones detected, roughly four fifths appear once; the ten largest clones hold around 2.5%. This CDR3 region has 16 residues. With 0 bases removed from V and 0 bases from J, the gap between germline ends came to 9 bases. Germline CDR1 reads MNHNS; CDR2 reads SASEGT. These data belong to a study of blood T cell repertoires in COVID-19. In the study overall: The United States, Italy and Spain provided the acute and convalescent COVID-19 samples. Sources were T cells, B-cell-depleted T cells, or PBMCs; the material itself was cDNA or gDNA.

The TCR originated in a woman in her fifties or sixties with acute or convalescent COVID-19. Source material: peripheral blood. The chain couples TRBV6-1 to TRBJ1-5; no clear D. Here the CDR3 reads CASSEAAGSSNQPQHF. CDR3 coding DNA: TGTGCCAGCAGTGAAGCTGCCGGTTCTAGCAATCAGCCCCAGCATTTT.